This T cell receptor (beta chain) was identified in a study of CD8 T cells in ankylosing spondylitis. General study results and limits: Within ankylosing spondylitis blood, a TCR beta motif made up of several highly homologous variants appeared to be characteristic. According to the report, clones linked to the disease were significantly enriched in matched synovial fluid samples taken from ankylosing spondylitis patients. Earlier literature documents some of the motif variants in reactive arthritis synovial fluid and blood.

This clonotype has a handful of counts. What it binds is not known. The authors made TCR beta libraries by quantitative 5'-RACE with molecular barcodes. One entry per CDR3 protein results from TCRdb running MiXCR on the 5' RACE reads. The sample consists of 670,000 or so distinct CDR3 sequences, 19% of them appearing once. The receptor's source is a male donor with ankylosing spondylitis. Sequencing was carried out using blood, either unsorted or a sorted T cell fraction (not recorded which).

This chain's CDR3 is CASSLPGTASGNTIYF. The CDR3 coding sequence is TGCGCCAGCAGCTTACCCGGGACAGCATCTGGAAACACCATATATTTT. The gene calls are TRBV5-1 and TRBJ1-3; TRBD1 agrees at 7 bases. V lost 2 bases to trimming and J lost 1 base; unmatched junction nucleotides: 6. Germline CDR1 SGHRS, CDR2 YFSETQ. This CDR3 spans 16 amino acids.